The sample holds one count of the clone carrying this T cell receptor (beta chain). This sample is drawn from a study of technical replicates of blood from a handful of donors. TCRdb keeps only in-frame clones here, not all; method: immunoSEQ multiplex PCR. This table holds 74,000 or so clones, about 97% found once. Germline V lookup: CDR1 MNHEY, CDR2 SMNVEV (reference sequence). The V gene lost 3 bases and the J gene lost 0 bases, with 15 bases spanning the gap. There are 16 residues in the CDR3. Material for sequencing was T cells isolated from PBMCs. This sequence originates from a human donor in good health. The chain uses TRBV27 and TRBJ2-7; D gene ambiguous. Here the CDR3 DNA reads TGTGCCAGCAGTTTGAACGGCCAGGCACTCTCCTACGAGCAGTACTTC. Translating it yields CASSLNGQALSYEQYF.